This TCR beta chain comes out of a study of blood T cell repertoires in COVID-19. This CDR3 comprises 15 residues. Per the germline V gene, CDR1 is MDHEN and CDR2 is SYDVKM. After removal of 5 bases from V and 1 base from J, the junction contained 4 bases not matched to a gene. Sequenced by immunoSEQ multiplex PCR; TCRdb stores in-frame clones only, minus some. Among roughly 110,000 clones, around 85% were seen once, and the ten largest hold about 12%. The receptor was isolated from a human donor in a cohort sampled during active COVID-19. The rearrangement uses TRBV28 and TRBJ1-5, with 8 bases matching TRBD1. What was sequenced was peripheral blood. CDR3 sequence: CASSPDRGSNQPQHF. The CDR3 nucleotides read TGTGCCAGCAGTCCTGACAGGGGAAGCAATCAGCCCCAGCATTTT.